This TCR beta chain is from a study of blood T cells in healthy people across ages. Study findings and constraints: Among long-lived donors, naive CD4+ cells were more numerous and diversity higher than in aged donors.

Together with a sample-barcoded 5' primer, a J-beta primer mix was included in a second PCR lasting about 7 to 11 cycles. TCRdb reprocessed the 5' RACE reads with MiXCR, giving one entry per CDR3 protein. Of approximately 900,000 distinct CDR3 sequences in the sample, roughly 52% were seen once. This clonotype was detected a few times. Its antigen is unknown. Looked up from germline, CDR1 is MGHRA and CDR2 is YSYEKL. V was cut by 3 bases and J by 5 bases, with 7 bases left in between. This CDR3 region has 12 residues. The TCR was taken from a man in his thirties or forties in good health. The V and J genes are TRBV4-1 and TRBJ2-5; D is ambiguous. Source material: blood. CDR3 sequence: CASSHIGETQYF. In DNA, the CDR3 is TGCGCCAGCAGCCATATTGGTGAGACCCAGTACTTC.